Listed below are T cell receptor beta chains from one sample, sequenced in a study of T cell changes during pregnancy in multiple sclerosis. Clones were sequenced by immunoSEQ multiplex PCR, and TCRdb holds only the in-frame ones, with some missing. The repertoire holds about 50,000 clones, approximately 92% seen once, with just under 0.75% in the top ten. The source was CD4+ T cells from peripheral blood mononuclear cells, collected in the third trimester of pregnancy. The receptors stem from a female donor with multiple sclerosis, enrolled in a pregnancy study. Each CDR3 is given with its conserved first and last residue. The order of the fields is D gene, clone size, CDR3 length, J gene, V gene, CDR3 protein, CDR3 DNA. The D gene is left open where the match is weak. Clone size, where shown, is once, few, many, or a class for clones that have expanded.

d_call: TRBD2; clone_size: .; cdr3_length: 15; j_call: TRBJ2-5; v_call: TRBV5-4; cdr3_aa: CASSLASGGWETQYF; cdr3_nt: TGTGCCAGCAGCTTGGCTAGCGGGGGCTGGGAGACCCAGTACTTC
d_call: TRBD1; clone_size: .; cdr3_length: 15; j_call: TRBJ1-2; v_call: TRBV5-1; cdr3_aa: CASSDTVQGAGGYTF; cdr3_nt: TGCGCCAGCAGCGATACCGTTCAGGGGGCTGGGGGCTACACCTTC
d_call: .; clone_size: .; cdr3_length: 14; j_call: TRBJ1-5; v_call: TRBV7-2; cdr3_aa: CASSPNGGGQPQHF; cdr3_nt: TGTGCCAGCAGTCCGAACGGGGGAGGTCAGCCCCAGCATTTT
d_call: TRBD1; clone_size: .; cdr3_length: 15; j_call: TRBJ2-5; v_call: TRBV4-3; cdr3_aa: CASSQEWDREETQYF; cdr3_nt: TGCGCCAGCAGCCAAGAGTGGGACAGGGAAGAGACCCAGTACTTC
d_call: .; clone_size: once; cdr3_length: 15; j_call: TRBJ1-5; v_call: TRBV7-2; cdr3_aa: CASSLSMGAGQPQHF; cdr3_nt: TGTGCCAGCAGCTTGTCTATGGGGGCCGGCCAGCCCCAGCATTTT
d_call: TRBD2; clone_size: .; cdr3_length: 14; j_call: TRBJ2-5; v_call: TRBV7-2; cdr3_aa: CASSVAGGPGTQYF; cdr3_nt: TGTGCCAGCAGCGTAGCGGGGGGGCCTGGGACCCAGTACTTC
d_call: .; clone_size: .; cdr3_length: 14; j_call: TRBJ1-1; v_call: TRBV25-1; cdr3_aa: CASSGQALNTEAFF; cdr3_nt: TGTGCCAGCAGTGGTCAGGCTCTGAACACTGAAGCTTTCTTT
d_call: TRBD2; clone_size: .; cdr3_length: 16; j_call: TRBJ2-5; v_call: TRBV10-3; cdr3_aa: CAISDSIPGGKETQYF; cdr3_nt: TGTGCCATCAGTGACTCTATCCCGGGGGGGAAAGAGACCCAGTACTTC
d_call: .; clone_size: .; cdr3_length: 14; j_call: TRBJ1-1; v_call: TRBV10-3; cdr3_aa: CAISENSRNTEAFF; cdr3_nt: TGTGCCATCAGTGAAAACAGCAGGAACACTGAAGCTTTCTTT
d_call: .; clone_size: once; cdr3_length: 16; j_call: TRBJ2-5; v_call: TRBV15; cdr3_aa: CATSAQGRGLYETQYF; cdr3_nt: TGTGCCACCAGCGCCCAGGGGCGCGGGTTATATGAGACCCAGTACTTC
d_call: .; clone_size: .; cdr3_length: 13; j_call: TRBJ1-4; v_call: TRBV29-1; cdr3_aa: CSVAGQPNEKLFF; cdr3_nt: TGCAGCGTTGCCGGACAGCCTAATGAAAAACTGTTTTTT
d_call: TRBD2; clone_size: .; cdr3_length: 15; j_call: TRBJ2-7; v_call: TRBV6-1; cdr3_aa: CASSDNLGGEYEQYF; cdr3_nt: TGTGCCAGCAGTGATAATCTTGGGGGGGAATACGAGCAGTACTTC
d_call: TRBD2; clone_size: .; cdr3_length: 17; j_call: TRBJ2-7; v_call: TRBV4-3; cdr3_aa: CASSRTSGGPSSYEQYF; cdr3_nt: TGCGCCAGCAGCAGGACTAGCGGGGGGCCCAGCTCCTACGAGCAGTACTTC
d_call: .; clone_size: once; cdr3_length: 14; j_call: TRBJ1-1; v_call: TRBV6-5; cdr3_aa: CASSYGGLNTEAFF; cdr3_nt: TGTGCCAGCAGTTACGGGGGGTTGAACACTGAAGCTTTCTTT
d_call: TRBD1; clone_size: .; cdr3_length: 18; j_call: TRBJ1-1; v_call: TRBV7-2; cdr3_aa: CASSLARTGGFANTEAFF; cdr3_nt: TGTGCCAGCAGCTTAGCCAGGACAGGGGGCTTTGCGAACACTGAAGCTTTCTTT
d_call: .; clone_size: .; cdr3_length: 14; j_call: TRBJ1-1; v_call: TRBV4-1; cdr3_aa: CASSLSVPNTEAFF; cdr3_nt: TGCGCCAGCAGCCTATCGGTTCCGAACACTGAAGCTTTCTTT
d_call: .; clone_size: .; cdr3_length: 16; j_call: TRBJ2-3; v_call: TRBV7-2; cdr3_aa: CASSLGARGRGDTQYF; cdr3_nt: TGTGCCAGCAGCTTAGGGGCTAGGGGCCGGGGGGATACGCAGTATTTT
d_call: TRBD1; clone_size: .; cdr3_length: 12; j_call: TRBJ2-1; v_call: TRBV6-6; cdr3_aa: CASSQGQGEQFF; cdr3_nt: TGTGCCAGCAGTCAAGGACAGGGTGAGCAGTTCTTC
d_call: .; clone_size: once; cdr3_length: 10; j_call: TRBJ1-5; v_call: TRBV19; cdr3_aa: CASSDDGWYF; cdr3_nt: TGTGCCAGTTCGGATGACGGGTGGTATTTT
d_call: .; clone_size: .; cdr3_length: 14; j_call: TRBJ1-1; v_call: TRBV6-4; cdr3_aa: CASREREGNTEAFF; cdr3_nt: TGTGCCAGCAGGGAGAGGGAGGGCAACACTGAAGCTTTCTTT